Shown below are 25 T cell receptor beta chains from a single sample sequenced in a study of CD8 T cells in ankylosing spondylitis. Study-level results: Ankylosing spondylitis blood appeared to carry a characteristic TCR beta motif of under ten highly homologous variants.

TCRdb passed the 5' RACE reads through MiXCR, listing each CDR3 protein once. The data show roughly 470,000 distinct CDR3 sequences, about 25% seen once. These receptors are not linked to any known antigen. Sequencing was performed on blood, either unsorted or a sorted T cell fraction (not recorded which). The origin of the receptors is a male donor with ankylosing spondylitis.

The chain links TRBV13 to TRBJ2-1, with 9 bases matching TRBD2. The junction had 5 bases not matched to a gene; V was cut back by 1 base and J by 7 bases. The CDR3 is 15 residues long. Looked up from germline, CDR1 is PRHDT and CDR2 is FYEKMQ (reference sequence). The CDR3 spells CASSLELAGKNEQFF. The DNA of the CDR3 is TGTGCCAGCAGCTTAGAACTAGCGGGTAAAAATGAGCAGTTCTTC. Full variable domain (rest looked up from reference TRBV13 and TRBJ2-1): AAGVIQSPRHLIKEKRETATLKCYPIPRHDTVYWYQQGPGQDPQFLISFYEKMQSDKGSIPDRFSAQQFSDYHSELNMSSLELGDSALYFCASSLELAGKNEQFFGPGTRLTVL.

This clonotype was detected ten times or more. The chain recombines TRBV18 with TRBJ2-1; possibly TRBD1 for D (6 bases). Per the germline V gene, CDR1 is KGHSH and CDR2 is LQKENI. V was trimmed by 4 bases and J by 0 bases, leaving 13 bases between them. There are 16 residues in the CDR3. The CDR3: CASSQQGGSSYNEQFF. The CDR3 DNA is TGTGCCAGCTCACAACAGGGTGGAAGCTCCTACAATGAGCAGTTCTTC.

This clonotype turned up a few times. This chain joins TRBV5-1 and TRBJ2-1; 9 nucleotides line up with TRBD2. Trimming cost V 4 bases and J 0 bases; bases outside gene matches: 14. The germline CDR1 and CDR2 sequences are SGHRS and YFSETQ. The CDR3 runs 19 residues. The CDR3 DNA is TGCGCCAGCAGCCCCCCAGCCTCAGCGGGAGGAGGCTCCTACAATGAGCAGTTCTTC. Translating gives CASSPPASAGGGSYNEQFF. Full variable domain (outside the CDR3, taken from reference TRBV5-1 and TRBJ2-1): KAGVTQTPRYLIKTRGQQVTLSCSPISGHRSVSWYQQTPGQGLQFLFEYFSETQRNKGNFPGRFSGRQFSNSRSEMNVSTLELGDSALYLCASSPPASAGGGSYNEQFFGPGTRLTVL.

The chain couples TRBV18 to TRBJ1-1, with D possibly matching TRBD1 (6 bases). The CDR3 runs to 14 residues. Trimming cost V 1 base and J 6 bases, with 12 bases left between them. CDR1 is KGHSH, CDR2 LQKENI, per germline. The CDR3 spells CASSPQGEGAEAFF. CDR3 in DNA: TGTGCCAGCTCACCACAGGGGGAGGGAGCTGAAGCTTTCTTT.

This clonotype was detected a few times. The chain uses TRBV20-1 and TRBJ1-6, with 10 nucleotides matching TRBD1. CDR1 and CDR2 from the germline V gene are DFQATT and SNEGSKA (reference sequence). With V trimmed by 6 bases and J by 8 bases, 7 bases remained unmatched. CDR3 size: 14 residues. The CDR3 protein is CSAADRGRDSPLHF. CDR3 in DNA: TGCAGTGCGGCCGACAGGGGGCGCGATTCACCCCTCCACTTT.

This chain links TRBV21-1 with TRBJ1-1; the table calls TRBD1, which could not be checked here. TRBV21-1 is a known pseudogene. CDR3 size: 18 residues. In nucleotides, the CDR3 is TGTGCCAGCAGCAACTTTGGGCTCGGGGACAGGTGGGACACTGAAGCTTTCTTT. Its protein product is CASSNFGLGDRWDTEAFF.

The chain joins TRBV24-1 to TRBJ2-2, with 7 bases fitting TRBD2. Germline CDR1 and CDR2: KGHDR and SFDVKD. This CDR3 spans 18 amino acids. The V and J ends lost 7 bases and 2 bases, in that order; junction bases with no gene match: 15. The CDR3 reads CATSGISTGRGNTGELFF. CDR3 in DNA: TGTGCCACCAGCGGGATTTCGACGGGGAGGGGAAACACCGGGGAGCTGTTTTTT.

This clonotype turned up a few times. V is TRBV7-9 and J is TRBJ2-1; D remains unclear. Germline CDR1 is SEHNR and CDR2 is FQNEAQ (reference sequence). The CDR3 sequence is 14 residues long. V was trimmed by 5 bases and J by 7 bases, leaving 15 bases between them. The CDR3 sequence is CASSPPYLGNEQFF. CDR3 nucleotides: TGTGCCAGCAGCCCGCCTTACCTCGGAAATGAGCAGTTCTTC. The whole variable domain, filled in from reference TRBV7-9 and TRBJ2-1, reads DTGVSQNPRHKITKRGQNVTFRCDPISEHNRLYWYRQTLGQGPEFLTYFQNEAQLEKSRLLSDRFSAERPKGSFSTLEIQRTEQGDSAMYLCASSPPYLGNEQFFGPGTRLTVL.

The rearrangement uses TRBV5-5 and TRBJ2-1; 9 positions agree with TRBD2. CDR3 size: 16 residues. Germline trimming cut 1 base from V and 6 bases from J; bases unmatched to any gene: 8. Germline CDR1 is SGHKS and CDR2 is YYEKEE (reference sequence). The CDR3 DNA reads as TGTGCCAGCAGCTTGACCGGGACTAGCATTACCAATGAGCAGTTCTTC. It encodes CASSLTGTSITNEQFF. The full variable domain, in which reference TRBV5-5 and TRBJ2-1 provide the parts outside the CDR3, is DAGVTQSPTHLIKTRGQQVTLRCSPISGHKSVSWYQQVLGQGPQFIFQYYEKEERGRGNFPDRFSARQFPNYSSELNVNALLLGDSALYLCASSLTGTSITNEQFFGPGTRLTVL.

The CDR3 protein is CASSIRGNTEAFF. The CDR3 bases are TGTGCCAGTAGTATCCGCGGGAACACTGAAGCTTTCTTT. The rearrangement joins TRBV19 to TRBJ1-1, with unresolved D. The CDR3 covers 13 residues. Germline lookup yields CDR1 LNHDA and CDR2 SQIVND (reference sequence). Trimming took off 3 bases at V and 1 base at J, with 6 bases between the two ends.

The sample holds a few counts of this clonotype. CDR3 bases: TGCGCCAGCAGTGAGTCAAGCCGGGAGAGGGGCTACACCTTC. It yields the protein CASSESSRERGYTF. This rearrangement joins TRBV10-2 to TRBJ1-2, with D hard to call. Germline CDR1 reads WSHSY; CDR2 reads SAAADI. CDR3 length: 14 amino acids. V lost 0 bases to trimming and J lost 8 bases, with 13 bases between them.

The chain links TRBV20-1 to TRBJ2-1; 8 nucleotides line up with TRBD2. Trimming cost V 2 bases and J 7 bases; bases outside gene matches: 4. The CDR3 loop spans 13 amino acids. The germline gives CDR1 DFQATT, CDR2 SNEGSKA (reference sequence). CDR3 bases: TGCAGTGCTAGACTAGCGGGTTGGAATGAGCAGTTCTTC. Translation: CSARLAGWNEQFF.

The gene calls are TRBV27 and TRBJ1-5; D gene uncertain. The CDR3 extends over 15 amino acids. The germline CDR1 and CDR2 sequences are MNHEY and SMNVEV (reference sequence). The V end was cut by 4 bases, the J end by 0 bases, with 10 bases between. The CDR3 spells CASSSTWNSNQPQHF. The CDR3 nucleotides are TGTGCCAGCAGTTCCACATGGAATAGCAATCAGCCCCAGCATTTT.

This clonotype was observed a handful of times. This chain links TRBV5-1 with TRBJ1-1; TRBD1 might be the D (6 bases). V dropped 5 bases and J dropped 6 bases, with 20 bases sitting between them. The CDR3 is 15 amino acids. From germline, CDR1 is SGHRS and CDR2 YFSETQ. The CDR3 nucleotides read TGCGCCAGCAGAGTGGATGGTCGGACAGAGGCTGAAGCTTTCTTT. Amino acids: CASRVDGRTEAEAFF.

This clonotype was observed a few times. The chain links TRBV2 to TRBJ1-1; 7 bases are a match to TRBD1. J gave up 1 base and V 4 bases, and 12 bases lay outside the gene matches. Germline V gene data show CDR1 as SNHLY and CDR2 as FYNNEI. The CDR3 has 17 residues. CDR3 in amino acids: CASSGTGRGPGNTEAFF. The CDR3 DNA is TGTGCCAGCAGTGGGACAGGACGAGGTCCGGGGAACACTGAAGCTTTCTTT.

This clonotype was picked up a small number of times. This chain joins TRBV20-1 and TRBJ2-5; 7 positions match TRBD1. The V gene end was trimmed by 6 bases and the J gene end by 4 bases; junction bases not matched to a gene: 8. This CDR3 region has 13 residues. Per germline, CDR1 DFQATT and CDR2 SNEGSKA (reference sequence). The CDR3 DNA follows: TGCAGTGCCGCGGACAGGTTCGGAGAGACCCAGTACTTC. Translation gives CSAADRFGETQYF.

V usage is TRBV11-3 and J usage is TRBJ2-3; perhaps TRBD2 as D (6 bases). CDR3 length equals 16 residues. V lost 4 bases, J lost 3 bases, and 17 bases lay in between. The V gene's germline CDR1 is SGHNT and CDR2 YENEEA. The CDR3 region has the DNA TGTGCCAGCAGCTCCAGAACTAGCCCGGGAACAGATACGCAGTATTTT. It encodes CASSSRTSPGTDTQYF.

This sequence joins TRBV18 and TRBJ2-1, with 7 positions matching TRBD2. Trimming removed 3 bases from V and 1 base from J; junction bases left unmatched: 9. The CDR3 contains 17 residues. CDR1 and CDR2 (germline): KGHSH, LQKENI. In DNA form, the CDR3 reads TGTGCCAGCTCACCTCTGGGGGGGAGAGATTCCTACAATGAGCAGTTCTTC. Protein product: CASSPLGGRDSYNEQFF.

In its sample, this clonotype was seen a few times. This chain links TRBV6-6 with TRBJ2-3; D is unresolved. CDR3 length: 13 residues. Germline-derived CDR1 and CDR2 are MNHNY and SVGAGI (reference sequence). V gave up 2 bases and J gave up 6 bases, with 9 bases separating them. The CDR3 loop is CASSYRQADTQYF. CDR3 in DNA: TGTGCCAGCAGTTACCGACAAGCGGATACGCAGTATTTT.

The table lists this clonotype with a few counts. The chain recombines TRBV20-1 with TRBJ2-1; D gene ambiguous. V was trimmed by 3 bases and J by 9 bases, leaving 18 bases between them. The CDR3 loop spans 14 amino acids. The V gene's germline CDR1 is DFQATT and CDR2 SNEGSKA (reference sequence). Here the CDR3 DNA reads TGCAGTGCTAGTAGAGTGAATCGATACGGTGAGCAGTTCTTC. This translates into CSASRVNRYGEQFF.

The chain joins TRBV24-1 to TRBJ1-2; no clear D gene. This CDR3 spans 13 amino acids. With 5 bases removed from V and 6 bases from J, the gap between germline ends came to 12 bases. Germline assignment: CDR1 KGHDR and CDR2 SFDVKD. The CDR3 region is CATSGQEVHGYTF. The CDR3 nucleotides are TGTGCCACCAGTGGGCAGGAGGTACATGGCTACACCTTC.

This sequence joins TRBV11-2 and TRBJ2-1, with TRBD2 matching 11 bases. Germline V lookup: CDR1 SGHAT, CDR2 FQNNGV. The CDR3 length is 17 residues. V was clipped by 1 base and J by 8 bases; unmatched bases: 10. DNA of the CDR3: TGTGCCAGCAGCTTAGTCAGACTAGCGGGGAAGGGGGATGAGCAGTTCTTC. Its translation is CASSLVRLAGKGDEQFF.

The sample holds a few counts of this clonotype. The chain joins TRBV20-1 to TRBJ2-2; no reliable D call. Looked up from germline, CDR1 is DFQATT and CDR2 is SNEGSKA (reference sequence). The CDR3 length is 14 residues. V gave up 3 bases and J gave up 0 bases, with 8 bases separating them. CDR3 DNA sequence: TGCAGTGCTAGTGCGTCGGCGAACACCGGGGAGCTGTTTTTT. Protein sequence: CSASASANTGELFF.

V and J are TRBV24-1 and TRBJ2-3; tentatively, D is TRBD1 or TRBD2 (6 bases each). This CDR3 comprises 16 residues. The germline V gene has CDR1 KGHDR and CDR2 SFDVKD. V was shortened by 12 bases and J by 0 bases, with 21 bases between the two germline ends. CDR3 residues: CALPMGGVGSTDTQYF. The CDR3 nucleotides read TGTGCCCTACCTATGGGGGGCGTTGGAAGCACAGATACGCAGTATTTT.

This clonotype was detected a few times. The chain uses TRBV20-1 and TRBJ1-2; D remains ambiguous. This CDR3 is built from 12 residues. Germline V CDR1 and CDR2: DFQATT, SNEGSKA (reference sequence). Trimming pared 0 bases from V and 5 bases from J, leaving 7 bases between. The CDR3: CSAREVGYGYTF. The CDR3 DNA is TGCAGTGCTAGAGAAGTGGGGTATGGCTACACCTTC.